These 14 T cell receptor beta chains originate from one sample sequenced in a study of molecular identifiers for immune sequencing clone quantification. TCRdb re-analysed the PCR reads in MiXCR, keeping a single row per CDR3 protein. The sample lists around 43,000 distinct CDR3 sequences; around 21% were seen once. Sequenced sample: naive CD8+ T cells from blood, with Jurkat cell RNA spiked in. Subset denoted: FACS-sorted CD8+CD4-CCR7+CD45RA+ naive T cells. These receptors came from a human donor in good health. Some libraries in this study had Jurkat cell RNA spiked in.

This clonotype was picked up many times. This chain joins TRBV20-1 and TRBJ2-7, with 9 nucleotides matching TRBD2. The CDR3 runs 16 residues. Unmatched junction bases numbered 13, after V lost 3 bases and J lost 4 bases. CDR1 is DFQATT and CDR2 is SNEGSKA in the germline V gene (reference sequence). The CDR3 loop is CSARDLRTSVKYEQYF. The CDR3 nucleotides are TGCAGTGCTAGGGATCTGCGGACTAGCGTAAAGTACGAGCAGTACTTC.

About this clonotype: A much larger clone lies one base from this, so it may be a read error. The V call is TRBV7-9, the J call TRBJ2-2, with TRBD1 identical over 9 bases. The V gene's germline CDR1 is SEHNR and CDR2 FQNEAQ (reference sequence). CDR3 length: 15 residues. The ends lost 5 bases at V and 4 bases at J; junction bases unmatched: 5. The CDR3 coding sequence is TGTGCCAGCAGCGTACAGGGGGCGCGCACCGGGGAGCTGTTTTTT. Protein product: CASSVQGARTGELFF.

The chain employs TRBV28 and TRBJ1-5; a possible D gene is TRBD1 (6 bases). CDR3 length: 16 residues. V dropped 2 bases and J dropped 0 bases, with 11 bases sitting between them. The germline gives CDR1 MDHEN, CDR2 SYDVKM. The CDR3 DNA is TGTGCCAGCAGTTTAGGGGACACATATAGCAATCAGCCCCAGCATTTT. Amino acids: CASSLGDTYSNQPQHF.

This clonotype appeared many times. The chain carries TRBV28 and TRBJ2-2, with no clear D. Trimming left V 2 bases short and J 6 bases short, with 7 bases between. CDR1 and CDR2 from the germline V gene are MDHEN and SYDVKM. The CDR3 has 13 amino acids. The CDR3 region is CASSLISAGELFF. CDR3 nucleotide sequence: TGTGCCAGCAGTTTAATATCGGCCGGGGAGCTGTTTTTT.

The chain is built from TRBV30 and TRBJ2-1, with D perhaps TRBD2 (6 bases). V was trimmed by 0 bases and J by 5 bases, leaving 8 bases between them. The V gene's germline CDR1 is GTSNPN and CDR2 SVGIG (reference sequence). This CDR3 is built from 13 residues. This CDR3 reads CAWSVLANNEQFF. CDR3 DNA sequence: TGTGCCTGGAGTGTACTAGCCAACAATGAGCAGTTCTTC. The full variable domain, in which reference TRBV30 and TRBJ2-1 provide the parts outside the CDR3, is SQTIHQWPATLVQPVGSPLSLECTVEGTSNPNLYWYRQAAGRGLQLLFYSVGIGQISSEVPQNLSASRPQDRQFILSSKKLLLSDSGFYLCAWSVLANNEQFFGPGTRLTVL.

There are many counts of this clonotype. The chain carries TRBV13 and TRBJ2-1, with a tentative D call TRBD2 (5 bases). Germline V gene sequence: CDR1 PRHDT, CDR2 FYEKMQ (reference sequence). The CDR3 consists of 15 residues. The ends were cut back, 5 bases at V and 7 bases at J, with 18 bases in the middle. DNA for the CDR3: TGTGCCAGCAGCCTTTCGTGGCAGCGCGGGAATGAGCAGTTCTTC. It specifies CASSLSWQRGNEQFF.

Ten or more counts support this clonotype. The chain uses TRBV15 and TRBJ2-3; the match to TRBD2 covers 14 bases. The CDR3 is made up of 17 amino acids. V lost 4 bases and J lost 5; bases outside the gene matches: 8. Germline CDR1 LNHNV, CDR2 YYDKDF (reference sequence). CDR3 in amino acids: CATSMRLAGGPKDTQYF. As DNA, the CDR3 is TGTGCCACCAGCATGAGACTAGCGGGAGGGCCGAAAGATACGCAGTATTTT.

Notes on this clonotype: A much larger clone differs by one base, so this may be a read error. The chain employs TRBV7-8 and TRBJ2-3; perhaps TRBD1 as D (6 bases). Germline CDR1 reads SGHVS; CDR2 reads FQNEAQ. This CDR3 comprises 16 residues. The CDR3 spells CASSLAYRVSTDTRYF. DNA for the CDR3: TGTGCCAGCAGCTTAGCGTACAGGGTTAGCACAGATACGCGGTATTTT.

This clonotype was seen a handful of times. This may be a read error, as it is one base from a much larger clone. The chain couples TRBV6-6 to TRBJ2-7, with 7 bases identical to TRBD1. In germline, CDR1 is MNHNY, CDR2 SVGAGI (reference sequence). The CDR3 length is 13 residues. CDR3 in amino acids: CAGSDTGVYEQYF. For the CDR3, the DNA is TGTGCCGGCAGCGACACAGGGGTCTACGAGCAGTACTTC.

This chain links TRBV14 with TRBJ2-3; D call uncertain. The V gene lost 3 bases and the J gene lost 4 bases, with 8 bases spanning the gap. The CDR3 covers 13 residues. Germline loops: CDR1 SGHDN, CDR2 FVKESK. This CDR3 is CASSHGFPDTQYF. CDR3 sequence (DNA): TGTGCCAGCAGCCACGGTTTTCCAGATACGCAGTATTTT.

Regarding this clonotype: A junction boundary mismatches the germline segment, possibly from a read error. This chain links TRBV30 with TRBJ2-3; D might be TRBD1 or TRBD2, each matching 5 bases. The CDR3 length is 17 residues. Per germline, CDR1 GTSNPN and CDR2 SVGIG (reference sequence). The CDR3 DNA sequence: TGTGCCTGGAGTCACGATGGGCTAGTGGGACCCACAGATACGCAGTATTTC. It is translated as CAWSHDGLVGPTDTQYF. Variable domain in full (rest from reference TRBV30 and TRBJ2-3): SQTIHQWPATLVQPVGSPLSLECTVEGTSNPNLYWYRQAAGRGLQLLFYSVGIGQISSEVPQNLSASRPQDRQFILSSKKLLLSDSGFYLCAWSHDGLVGPTDTQYFGPGTRLTVL.

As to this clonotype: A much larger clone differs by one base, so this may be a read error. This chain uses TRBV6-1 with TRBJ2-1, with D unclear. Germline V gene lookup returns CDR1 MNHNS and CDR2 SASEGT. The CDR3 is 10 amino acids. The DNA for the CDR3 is TGTGCCCGCAGCAGTAATGAGCAGTTCTTC. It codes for CARSSNEQFF.

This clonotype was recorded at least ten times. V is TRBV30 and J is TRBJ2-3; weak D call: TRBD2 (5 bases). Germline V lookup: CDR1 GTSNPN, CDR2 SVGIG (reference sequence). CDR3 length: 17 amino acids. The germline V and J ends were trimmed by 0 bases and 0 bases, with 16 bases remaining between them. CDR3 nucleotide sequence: TGTGCCTGGAGTGTACTACCTACTCCGGGGAGCACAGATACGCAGTATTTT. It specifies CAWSVLPTPGSTDTQYF.

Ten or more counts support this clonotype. DNA for the CDR3: TGTGCCAGCAGGCCCGGGCCCGCAACTAGCGGAGACTACAATGAGCAGTTCTTC. Translating gives CASRPGPATSGDYNEQFF. The chain combines TRBV11-2 with TRBJ2-1, with TRBD2 matching 8 bases. The CDR3 sequence is 18 residues long. Germline values: CDR1 SGHAT, CDR2 FQNNGV. The V and J ends lost 6 bases and 3 bases, in that order; junction bases with no gene match: 16.